Reported below is one T cell receptor (beta chain). It lacks a known antigen. There are no base qualities to consult, and no much larger clone falls within one base. This sample is drawn from a study of shared T cell receptors in the human thymus (dated by TCRdb to the early 2020s). Background for the entire study: The study investigated the way shared, self-reactive T-cell receptor alpha chains are produced in the human thymus.

Its CDR3 holds 15 amino acids, cysteine through phenylalanine. Of all the DNA, just the CDR3 is kept, 45 bases in frame from base 1. CDR1 MNHEY and CDR2 SMNVEV were looked up in the germline V gene (reference sequence). V is cut by 0 bases and J by 5 bases, and the space between the germline ends is 14 bases. The library came from the immunoSEQ multiplex PCR assay. Entries here come from immuneACCESS through TCRdb and include only in-frame sequences with V and J called. Some clones fail to appear in such tables; in the studies checked, an unresolved V gene covers under half of the shortfall, and the cause of the remainder is unknown. A total of 650,000 to 950,000 clones appear in this sample, approximately 83% of them only once. The ten largest make up around 0.01% of the sample. These data were likewise used in another study, on human thymus T cells. The second study's authors report: The donors were immunologically healthy infants in Finland who had open corrective cardiac surgery for congenital heart defects. Thymus tissue was collected as surgical resects that were removed during corrective cardiac surgery. Both the thymic and the peripheral blood repertoires appeared to show biased V and J gene segment usage. The related research found that thymic TCR repertoires overlapped highly between unrelated individuals. The study characterized TCR alpha and beta repertoires from fewer than 10 infant thymus samples and four related peripheral blood samples. The cohort included six male and a couple of female infants, with donor ages spanning 7 to 244 days. Thymocytes were freed from the tissue by mechanical means and kept at -70 degrees C as pellets of roughly 9-30 million cells. A QIAsymphony instrument was used to extract genomic DNA from frozen cell pellets. TCRB and TCRAD loci were amplified from a standardized quantity of quality-controlled genomic DNA using the immunoSEQ multiplex PCR assay. The amplicons covered the V(D)J region and were long enough to include the CDR3 and to identify the V and J genes. Amplicon sequencing was performed on an Illumina platform through the commercial immunoSEQ service. Primer bias and sequencing errors were corrected as previously described, and TCRAD and TCRB were defined on the basis of the IMGT database. The repertoires were analysed using immunoSEQ Analyzer 3.0 and VDJTools for basic statistics, V/J segment usage, diversity estimates, rarefaction and pairwise overlap. Chao1, ChaoE, Efron-Thisted, Shannon and inverse Simpson indices were used to estimate diversity, which was also estimated on datasets down-sampled to the smallest sample. Repertoire overlap was determined by strict matching of CDR3 nucleotide sequence, V gene and J gene, and Jaccard-based multidimensional scaling clustering was applied. On average, thymus samples gave 750,000 to 950,000 unique TCRB clonotypes, whereas blood samples gave 80,000 to 85,000.

The sequence was obtained from a girl less than two years old with a congenital heart defect. Donor details come from another sample of the same person, matched by shared clones. This chain joins TRBV27 to TRBJ2-7, and the D gene may be TRBD1, 6 bases matching. Sequencing was done on a sample of thymocytes. The sequence in DNA is TGTGCCAGCAGTTTATCGGTCGGGACAACACACGAGCAGTACTTC. Translated, it gives CASSLSVGTTHEQYF.